Detailed here is one T cell receptor (beta chain). Its antigen is not identified. CDR1 is LNHDA, CDR2 SQIVND, per germline (reference sequence). The V gene lost 5 bases and the J gene lost 8 bases, with 18 bases spanning the gap. The CDR3 loop spans 14 amino acids. The time point: baseline, week 1 (first vaccination visit). The treatment is: pre-vaccination baseline after standard-of-care therapy. This sample was taken from a study of a mutant IDH1 vaccine in newly diagnosed glioma. At the level of the study: Sex among treated patients split around 60% male, roughly 40% female; mean age was approximately 40 years. Those enrolled had earlier been treated with radiotherapy, temozolomide, or both, mostly both.

TCRdb keeps only in-frame clones here, not all; method: immunoSEQ multiplex PCR. The sample includes tens of thousands of clones, 83% of them seen just once. Study results and limitations: There were vaccine-induced immune responses in roughly 95% of the patients.

The V and J genes are TRBV19 and TRBJ1-2, with a weak D call TRBD1 (6 bases). The sample in question was PBMCs, obtained from a glioma patient treated with radiotherapy, temozolomide or both. This receptor was taken from a woman in her fifties or sixties with glioma. The CDR3 sequence is CASSSTGWRGGYTF. CDR3 DNA sequence: TGTGCCAGTAGTTCGACAGGCTGGAGAGGAGGCTACACCTTC.